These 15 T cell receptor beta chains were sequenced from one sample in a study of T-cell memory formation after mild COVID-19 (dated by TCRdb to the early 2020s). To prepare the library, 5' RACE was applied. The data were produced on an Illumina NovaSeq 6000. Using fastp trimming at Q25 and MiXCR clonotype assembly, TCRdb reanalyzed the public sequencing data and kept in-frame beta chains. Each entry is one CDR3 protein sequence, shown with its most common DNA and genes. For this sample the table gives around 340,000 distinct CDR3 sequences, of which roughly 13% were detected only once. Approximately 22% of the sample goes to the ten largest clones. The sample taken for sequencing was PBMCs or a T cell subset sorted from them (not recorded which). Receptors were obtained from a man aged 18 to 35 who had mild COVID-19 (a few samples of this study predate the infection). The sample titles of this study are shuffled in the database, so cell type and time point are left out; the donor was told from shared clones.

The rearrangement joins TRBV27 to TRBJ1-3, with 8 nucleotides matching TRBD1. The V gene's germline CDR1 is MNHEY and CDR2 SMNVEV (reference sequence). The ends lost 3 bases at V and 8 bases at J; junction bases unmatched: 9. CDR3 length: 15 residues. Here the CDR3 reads CASSFKGDRFDTIYF. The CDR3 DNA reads TGTGCCAGCAGTTTTAAGGGGGACAGGTTTGACACCATATATTTT.

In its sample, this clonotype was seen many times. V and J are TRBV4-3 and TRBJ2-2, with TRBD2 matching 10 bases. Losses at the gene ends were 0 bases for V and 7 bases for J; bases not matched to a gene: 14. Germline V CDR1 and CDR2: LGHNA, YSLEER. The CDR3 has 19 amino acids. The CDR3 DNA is TGCGCCAGCAGCCAAGAGTACGGAACTAGCGGGGTTCGGGGCGGGGAGCTGTTTTTT. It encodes CASSQEYGTSGVRGGELFF.

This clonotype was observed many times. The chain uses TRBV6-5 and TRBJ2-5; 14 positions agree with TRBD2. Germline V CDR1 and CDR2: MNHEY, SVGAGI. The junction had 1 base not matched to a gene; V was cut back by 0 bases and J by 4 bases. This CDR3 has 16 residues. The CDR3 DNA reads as TGTGCCAGCAGTTACTCCGGGACTAGCGGGGGAGAGACCCAGTACTTC. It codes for CASSYSGTSGGETQYF.

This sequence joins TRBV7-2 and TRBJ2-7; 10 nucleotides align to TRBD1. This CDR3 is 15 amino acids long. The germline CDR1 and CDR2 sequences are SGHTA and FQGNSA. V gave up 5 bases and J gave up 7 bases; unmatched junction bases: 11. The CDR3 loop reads CASSRGTGAPWEQYV. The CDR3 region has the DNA TGTGCCAGCAGCCGCGGGACAGGGGCGCCGTGGGAGCAGTACGTC.

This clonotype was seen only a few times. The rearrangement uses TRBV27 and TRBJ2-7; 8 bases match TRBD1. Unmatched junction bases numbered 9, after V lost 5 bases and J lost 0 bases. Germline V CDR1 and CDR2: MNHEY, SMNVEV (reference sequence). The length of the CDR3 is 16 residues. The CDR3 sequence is CASSPIRGLGSYEQYF. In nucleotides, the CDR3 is TGTGCCAGCAGTCCAATCAGGGGGCTCGGCTCCTACGAGCAGTACTTC.

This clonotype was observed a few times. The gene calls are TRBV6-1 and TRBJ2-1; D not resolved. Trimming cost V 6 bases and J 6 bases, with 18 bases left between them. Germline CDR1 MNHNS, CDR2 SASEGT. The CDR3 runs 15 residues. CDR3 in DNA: TGTGCCAGCAGGAAAGACATCCTGGCAGTCAATGAGCAGTTCTTC. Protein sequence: CASRKDILAVNEQFF.

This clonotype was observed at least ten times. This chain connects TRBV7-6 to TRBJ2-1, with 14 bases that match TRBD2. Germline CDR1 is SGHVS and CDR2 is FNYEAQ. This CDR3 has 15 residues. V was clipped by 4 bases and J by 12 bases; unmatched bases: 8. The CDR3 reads CASSSTSGGASVQFF. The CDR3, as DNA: TGTGCCAGCAGCTCGACTAGCGGGGGGGCCTCGGTGCAGTTCTTC.

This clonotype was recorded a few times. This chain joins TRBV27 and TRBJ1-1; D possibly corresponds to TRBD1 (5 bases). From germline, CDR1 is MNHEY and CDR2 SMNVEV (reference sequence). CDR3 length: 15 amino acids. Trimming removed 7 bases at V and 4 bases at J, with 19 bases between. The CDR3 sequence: CASTRGVGISTEAFF. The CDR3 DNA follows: TGTGCCAGCACCCGGGGGGTGGGGATATCCACTGAAGCTTTCTTT.

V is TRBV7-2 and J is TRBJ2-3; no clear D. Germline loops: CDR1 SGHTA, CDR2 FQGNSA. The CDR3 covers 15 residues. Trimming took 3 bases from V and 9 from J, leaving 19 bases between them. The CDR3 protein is CASSFGRILRATQYF. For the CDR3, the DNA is TGTGCCAGCAGCTTTGGCCGCATATTACGGGCAACGCAGTATTTT.

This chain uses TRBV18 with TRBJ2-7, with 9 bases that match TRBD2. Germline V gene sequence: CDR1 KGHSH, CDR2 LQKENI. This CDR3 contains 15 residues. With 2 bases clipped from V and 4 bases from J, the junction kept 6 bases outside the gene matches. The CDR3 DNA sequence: TGTGCCAGCTCACCAGGAGCGGGGGGCGGATACGAGCAGTACGTC. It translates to CASSPGAGGGYEQYV.

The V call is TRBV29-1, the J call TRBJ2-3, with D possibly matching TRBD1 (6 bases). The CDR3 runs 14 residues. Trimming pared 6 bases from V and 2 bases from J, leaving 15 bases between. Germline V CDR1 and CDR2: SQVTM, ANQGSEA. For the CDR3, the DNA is TGCAGCGTCGCCCGGCAGGGGAACACAGATACGCAGTATTTT. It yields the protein CSVARQGNTDTQYF.

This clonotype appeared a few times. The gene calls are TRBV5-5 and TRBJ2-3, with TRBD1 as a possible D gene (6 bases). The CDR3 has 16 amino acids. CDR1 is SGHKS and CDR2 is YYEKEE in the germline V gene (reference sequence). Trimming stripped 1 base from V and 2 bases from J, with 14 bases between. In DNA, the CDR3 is TGTGCCAGCAGCTTGAAACTGACAGGTCACACAGATACGCAGTATTTT. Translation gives CASSLKLTGHTDTQYF.

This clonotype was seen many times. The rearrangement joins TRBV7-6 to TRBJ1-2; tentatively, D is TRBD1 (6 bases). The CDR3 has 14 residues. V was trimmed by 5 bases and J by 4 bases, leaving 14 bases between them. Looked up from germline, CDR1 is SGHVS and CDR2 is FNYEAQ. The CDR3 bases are TGTGCCAGCAGCCCTTACGGGACACCCTATGGCTACACCTTC. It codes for CASSPYGTPYGYTF.

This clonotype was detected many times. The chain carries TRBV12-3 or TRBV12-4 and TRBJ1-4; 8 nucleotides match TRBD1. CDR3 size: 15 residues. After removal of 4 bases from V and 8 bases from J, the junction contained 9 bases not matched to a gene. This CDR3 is CASSSPTGAREKLFF. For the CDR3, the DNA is TGTGCCAGCAGTTCCCCGACAGGGGCCAGGGAAAAACTGTTTTTT.

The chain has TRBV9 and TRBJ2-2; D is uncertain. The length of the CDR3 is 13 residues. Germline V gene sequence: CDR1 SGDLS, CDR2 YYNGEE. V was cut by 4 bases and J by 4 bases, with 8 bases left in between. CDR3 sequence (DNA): TGTGCCAGCAGCTTCTTGATCACCGGGGAGCTGTTTTTT. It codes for CASSFLITGELFF.